The 25 T cell receptor beta chains below all came from one sample that was sequenced in a study of identifying expanded T cells in peripheral blood. The table came from immunoSEQ multiplex PCR; TCRdb's copy has only in-frame clones and leaves some out. Of more than 80,000 clones listed, about 87% are singletons. Sequencing was done on a sample of blood. Every receptor here comes from a person aged 18 to 69 in good health.

As for this clone: Other DNA sequences in this specimen translate into the identical CDR3. The chain uses TRBV30 and TRBJ1-1; no firm D call. The CDR3 is 11 residues long. CDR1 is GTSNPN and CDR2 is SVGIG in the germline V gene (reference sequence). V lost 0 bases, J lost 5 bases, and 4 bases lay in between. The CDR3 sequence is CAWSVGTEAFF. CDR3 sequence (DNA): TGTGCCTGGAGTGTGGGGACTGAAGCTTTCTTT.

The rearrangement uses TRBV7-2 and TRBJ2-3, with unresolved D. Trimming cost V 5 bases and J 2 bases, with 11 bases left between them. Germline CDR1 SGHTA, CDR2 FQGNSA. The CDR3 is made up of 14 amino acids. For the CDR3, the DNA is TGTGCCAGCAGCCTTTGGGGATACACAGATACGCAGTATTTT. It is translated as CASSLWGYTDTQYF.

The chain links TRBV2 to TRBJ2-7, with D unresolved. The V end was cut by 1 base, the J end by 12 bases, with 19 bases between. The germline CDR1 and CDR2 sequences are SNHLY and FYNNEI. The CDR3 covers 14 residues. The CDR3 here is CASSEDVIGSFSYF. CDR3 in DNA: TGTGCCAGCAGTGAAGACGTTATAGGCTCTTTCTCGTACTTC.

The chain uses TRBV6-4 and TRBJ2-3, with D possibly TRBD1 on 5 matching bases. Germline V gives CDR1 MRHNA, CDR2 SNTAGT. This CDR3 is built from 16 residues. Trimming took 2 bases from V and 5 from J, leaving 17 bases between them. CDR3 loop: CASSDTTGRGRDTQYF. CDR3 nucleotides: TGTGCCAGCAGTGACACAACTGGAAGGGGTAGAGATACGCAGTATTTT.

The chain links TRBV5-1 to TRBJ1-3; 10 bases match TRBD1. The V gene's germline CDR1 is SGHRS and CDR2 YFSETQ. The ends lost 4 bases at V and 7 bases at J; junction bases unmatched: 8. There are 15 residues in the CDR3. The CDR3 nucleotides are TGCGCCAGCAGCGAAGCGGGACAGGGGAGGAACACCATATATTTT. Translation: CASSEAGQGRNTIYF.

The V and J genes are TRBV6-1 and TRBJ2-1; D is unclear. The CDR3 runs 14 residues. The V end was cut by 7 bases, the J end by 1 base, with 11 bases between. The germline CDR1 and CDR2 sequences are MNHNS and SASEGT. The CDR3 bases are TGTGCCAGCACCCCCGACGGGTCCTACAATGAGCAGTTCTTC. This encodes CASTPDGSYNEQFF.

The chain joins TRBV30 to TRBJ2-2; the D call may be TRBD1 or TRBD2 (5 bases each). Germline V CDR1 and CDR2: GTSNPN, SVGIG (reference sequence). Trimming shortened V by 3 bases and J by 6 bases, and 5 bases separated the two germline ends. The CDR3 has 11 amino acids. The CDR3 loop is CAWRGPGELFF. CDR3 sequence (DNA): TGTGCCTGGAGGGGACCCGGGGAGCTGTTTTTT.

This sequence joins TRBV5-4 and TRBJ2-7; a possible D gene is TRBD2 (6 bases). The CDR3 is made up of 13 amino acids. V gave up 2 bases and J gave up 2 bases, with 8 bases separating them. The germline CDR1 and CDR2 sequences are SGHNT and YYREEE (reference sequence). This CDR3 is CASSLGGTYEQYF. The CDR3 region has the DNA TGTGCCAGCAGCTTAGGCGGGACCTACGAGCAGTACTTC.

The chain has TRBV19 and TRBJ2-7, with D perhaps TRBD1 (6 bases). The CDR3 sequence is 17 residues long. V was shortened by 0 bases and J by 0 bases, with 15 bases between the two germline ends. Germline V gene lookup returns CDR1 LNHDA and CDR2 SQIVND (reference sequence). CDR3 sequence: CASSIEGPTGTSYEQYF. CDR3 coding DNA: TGTGCCAGTAGTATAGAGGGACCCACAGGGACCTCCTACGAGCAGTACTTC.

The genes are TRBV28 and TRBJ1-1; tentative D call: TRBD1 (6 bases). V was trimmed by 5 bases and J by 2 bases, leaving 21 bases between them. The CDR3 contains 17 residues. Germline V gene data show CDR1 as MDHEN and CDR2 as SYDVKM. The CDR3 DNA sequence: TGTGCCAGCAGTCCCCTCGACAGGTTAAAACCCAACACTGAAGCTTTCTTT. Protein sequence: CASSPLDRLKPNTEAFF.

The chain joins TRBV6-4 to TRBJ2-3; TRBD2 agrees at 7 bases. The germline gives CDR1 MRHNA, CDR2 SNTAGT. After removal of 3 bases from V and 0 bases from J, the junction contained 6 bases not matched to a gene. CDR3 length: 16 amino acids. CDR3 sequence reads: CASSERSGDSTDTQYF. The CDR3 bases are TGTGCCAGCAGTGAGCGGAGCGGGGACAGCACAGATACGCAGTATTTT.

The rearrangement uses TRBV10-1 and TRBJ1-6; D gene unclear. The CDR3 contains 13 residues. Germline CDR1 and CDR2: WNHNN and SYGVQD (reference sequence). Trimming took off 1 base at V and 10 bases at J, with 8 bases between the two ends. CDR3 DNA: TGCGCCAGCAGTGAGTTGCGGGAATCACCCCTCCACTTT. It is translated as CASSELRESPLHF.

The chain employs TRBV7-8 and TRBJ2-3; D might be TRBD1 or TRBD2, each matching 5 bases. The V gene's germline CDR1 is SGHVS and CDR2 FQNEAQ. The CDR3 runs 12 residues. Trimming took 5 bases from V and 8 from J, leaving 11 bases between them. The chain's CDR3 is CASSRGVSTQYF. CDR3 bases: TGTGCCAGCAGCCGAGGGGTATCTACGCAGTATTTT.

The V call is TRBV9, the J call TRBJ2-3; 9 bases are a match to TRBD1. This CDR3 is built from 17 residues. V was pared by 4 bases and J by 6 bases, with 15 bases of the junction left unmatched. Germline-derived CDR1 and CDR2 are SGDLS and YYNGEE. As DNA, the CDR3 is TGTGCCAGCAGCCAGACCTCACCGGGACAGGGAAGGGATACGCAGTATTTT. It is translated as CASSQTSPGQGRDTQYF.

The chain joins TRBV7-9 to TRBJ2-2, with TRBD2 matching 7 bases. Looked up from germline, CDR1 is SEHNR and CDR2 is FQNEAQ (reference sequence). The CDR3 consists of 17 residues. J was trimmed by 1 base and V by 6 bases; bases with no gene match: 11. CDR3 protein: CASSQGSGGGNTGELFF. The CDR3 DNA reads as TGTGCCAGCAGTCAAGGCTCGGGCGGGGGGAACACCGGGGAGCTGTTTTTT.

This clone has a single count. The chain combines TRBV5-1 with TRBJ2-1; TRBD1 aligns across 9 bases. The CDR3 is 13 amino acids. The ends lost 1 base at V and 11 bases at J; junction bases unmatched: 4. Germline CDR1 SGHRS, CDR2 YFSETQ. The CDR3 reads CASSLRDREKQFF. Written as DNA, the CDR3 is TGCGCCAGCAGCTTGAGGGACAGGGAGAAGCAGTTCTTC.

The CDR3, as DNA: TGCGCCAGCCGCCGGGAGGGGCCCTCCTACGAGCAGTACTTC. Its protein is CASRREGPSYEQYF. The chain joins TRBV5-1 to TRBJ2-7; 8 bases line up with TRBD2. Looked up from germline, CDR1 is SGHRS and CDR2 is YFSETQ. CDR3 length equals 14 residues. Germline trimming cut 7 bases from V and 0 bases from J; bases unmatched to any gene: 6.

V usage is TRBV19 and J usage is TRBJ2-7; weak D call: TRBD2 (6 bases). Trimming cost V 3 bases and J 4 bases, with 25 bases left between them. The CDR3 has 18 amino acids. Per germline, CDR1 LNHDA and CDR2 SQIVND (reference sequence). CDR3: CASSIKGTPTGRLYEQYF. The CDR3 DNA follows: TGTGCCAGTAGTATCAAGGGGACTCCAACAGGTCGTTTATACGAGCAGTACTTC.

This clone was detected only once. The chain joins TRBV27 to TRBJ1-2, with unresolved D. Germline-derived CDR1 and CDR2 are MNHEY and SMNVEV (reference sequence). With 1 base removed from V and 1 base from J, the gap between germline ends came to 10 bases. This CDR3 is built from 15 residues. The DNA of the CDR3 is TGTGCCAGCAGTTTATATGCCTCCCATAACTATGGCTACACCTTC. Translating it yields CASSLYASHNYGYTF.

This clone is medium-sized. The V and J genes are TRBV10-3 and TRBJ2-3, with 13 bases matching TRBD2. Germline CDR1 ENHRY, CDR2 SYGVKD. V was clipped by 2 bases and J by 4 bases; unmatched bases: 0. The CDR3 has 15 residues. The CDR3 spells CAISETSGGADTQYF. The CDR3 DNA sequence: TGTGCCATCAGTGAGACTAGCGGGGGGGCAGATACGCAGTATTTT.

J is TRBJ2-1 and V is TRBV19; 14 bases line up with TRBD2. This CDR3 is 16 amino acids long. J was trimmed by 10 bases and V by 5 bases; bases with no gene match: 10. Germline-derived CDR1 and CDR2 are LNHDA and SQIVND (reference sequence). The CDR3 reads CASSSGLAGARGEQFF. CDR3 DNA sequence: TGTGCCAGTAGTTCGGGACTAGCGGGAGCAAGGGGAGAGCAGTTCTTC.

This clone has just a few counts. This chain joins TRBV27 and TRBJ1-5, with 7 bases aligning to TRBD1. V shed 4 bases and J 1 base; nucleotides not matched to a gene: 19. The germline V gene has CDR1 MNHEY and CDR2 SMNVEV (reference sequence). The CDR3 has 20 residues. The CDR3 DNA follows: TGTGCCAGCAGTTCCCGACAGGGATCGGTCAAAGAGAAGAGCAATCAGCCCCAGCATTTT. It codes for CASSSRQGSVKEKSNQPQHF.

V is TRBV28 and J is TRBJ1-2; 9 nucleotides line up with TRBD1. The germline gives CDR1 MDHEN, CDR2 SYDVKM. After removal of 5 bases from V and 8 bases from J, the junction contained 12 bases not matched to a gene. The CDR3 is 15 amino acids. The CDR3 coding sequence is TGTGCCAGCAGTCTACAGGGGGCGAGATCGGGGGGCTACACCTTC. Protein sequence: CASSLQGARSGGYTF.

The J gene is TRBJ2-1, the V gene TRBV27; D is undetermined. Trimming took 6 bases from V and 9 from J, leaving 18 bases between them. Looked up from germline, CDR1 is MNHEY and CDR2 is SMNVEV (reference sequence). The CDR3 spans 14 residues. CDR3 sequence: CASSLGSLVGEQFF. The DNA of the CDR3 is TGTGCCAGCAGCCTGGGGTCGCTTGTTGGTGAGCAGTTCTTC.

The chain carries TRBV7-2 and TRBJ2-5, with a possible D match to TRBD1 (5 bases). Per the germline V gene, CDR1 is SGHTA and CDR2 is FQGNSA. V was pared by 2 bases and J by 6 bases, with 13 bases between. The CDR3 is made up of 14 amino acids. In DNA form, the CDR3 reads TGTGCCAGCAGCTTATCGGGCAGGGTCCAGACCCAGTACTTC. Translated: CASSLSGRVQTQYF.